Sequencing of this T cell receptor (beta chain) was carried out in a study of blood T cells in healthy people across ages. The use of a sample-barcoded 5' primer and a J-beta primer mix characterized a second PCR of about 7 to 12 cycles. TCRdb processed the 5' RACE reads anew with MiXCR; each CDR3 protein has one entry. The sample contains roughly 730,000 distinct CDR3 sequences, 56% of which appear only once. Germline assignment: CDR1 SGHKS and CDR2 YYEKEE (reference sequence). The ends were cut back, 2 bases at V and 9 bases at J, with 9 bases in the middle. The CDR3 runs to 12 residues. This clonotype was seen many times.

V is TRBV5-5 and J is TRBJ2-4; D assignment may be TRBD1 or TRBD2 (6 bases each). The sequence was collected from a man aged 40-49 years in good health. Sequencing was performed on blood. CDR3 coding DNA: TGTGCCAGCAGCTTAGGAGGGGGCATTCAGTACTTC. This sequence encodes CASSLGGGIQYF.